The TCR beta chain under discussion was sequenced for a study of blood T cell repertoires in COVID-19. The overall study: From T cells, B-cell-depleted T cells, or PBMCs came the material, which was cDNA or gDNA.

Germline V gene sequence: CDR1 MNHEY, CDR2 SVGAGI. The germline V and J ends were trimmed by 4 bases and 5 bases, with 9 bases remaining between them. This CDR3 contains 13 residues. Original analysis: Reference gene primers were amplified, and this amplification served to estimate nucleated cell counts. Produced via immunoSEQ multiplex PCR; TCRdb's table is partial and in-frame only. V and J calls and clone size are copied from that table; D and trimming were computed from the DNA. The table shows fewer than 250,000 clones, with roughly 83% occurring only once. Source material: PBMCs or T cells enriched from blood (not recorded which). The receptor was derived from a woman aged 30 to 39 who had recovered from COVID-19. V and J are TRBV6-5 and TRBJ2-4; D is unclear. CDR3: CASSFDGENIQYF. In DNA, the CDR3 is TGTGCCAGCAGTTTTGACGGAGAAAACATTCAGTACTTC.